The 15 T cell receptor beta chains presented below share a single source sample, sequenced in a study of blood T cell repertoires in COVID-19. TCRdb's table, derived via immunoSEQ multiplex PCR, lists solely in-frame clones and lacks some. Here the sample spans about 26,000 clones, over 90% being singletons. Material for sequencing was peripheral blood. Receptors originate from a human donor in a cohort sampled during active COVID-19.

CDR3 residues: CATSDRGKGGSYNEQFF. CDR3 coding DNA: TGTGCCACCAGTGACCGGGGGAAGGGTGGCTCCTACAATGAGCAGTTCTTC. The chain recombines TRBV24-1 with TRBJ2-1; weak D call: TRBD2 (6 bases). The CDR3 has 17 amino acids. The V gene's germline CDR1 is KGHDR and CDR2 SFDVKD. V gave up 4 bases and J gave up 0 bases, with 15 bases separating them.

This chain links TRBV29-1 with TRBJ1-2; D is unclear. V lost 6 bases to trimming and J lost 2 bases, with 19 bases between them. The CDR3 consists of 15 residues. The germline V gene encodes CDR1 SQVTM and CDR2 ANQGSEA. CDR3 sequence: CSVTGPPAGNYGYTF. DNA of the CDR3: TGCAGCGTGACCGGGCCCCCGGCGGGAAACTATGGCTACACCTTC.

The rearrangement joins TRBV19 to TRBJ1-5; D is possibly TRBD1 (5 bases). The V gene's germline CDR1 is LNHDA and CDR2 SQIVND (reference sequence). This CDR3 spans 14 amino acids. The germline V and J ends were trimmed by 3 bases and 2 bases, with 8 bases remaining between them. The DNA for the CDR3 is TGTGCCAGTAGTATTGTCAGGGGCAATCAGCCCCAGCATTTT. Translating gives CASSIVRGNQPQHF.

V gene TRBV3-1 (or the pseudogene TRBV3-2) combines with J gene TRBJ1-2, with 11 bases fitting TRBD1. Per the germline V gene, CDR1 is LGHDT and CDR2 is YNNKEL (reference sequence). CDR3 length: 16 amino acids. The ends lost 3 bases at V and 8 bases at J; junction bases unmatched: 11. CDR3 residues: CASSQLGTGGAGGYTF. The CDR3, as DNA: TGTGCCAGCAGCCAGCTGGGGACAGGGGGGGCTGGGGGCTACACCTTC.

The V gene is TRBV2, the J gene TRBJ2-7; 7 bases are shared with TRBD2. The V segment lost 6 bases and the J segment 6 bases; nucleotides outside the gene matches: 8. Germline loops: CDR1 SNHLY, CDR2 FYNNEI. This CDR3 has 13 residues. The CDR3 DNA sequence: TGTGCCAGCAGGGGACTGCCGGGGGGCGAGCAGTACTTC. Its translation: CASRGLPGGEQYF.

V and J are TRBV28 and TRBJ2-5; D call uncertain. CDR1 and CDR2 from the germline V gene are MDHEN and SYDVKM. The CDR3 spans 14 residues. V lost 6 bases and J 0 bases, leaving 11 bases between the germline ends. CDR3 sequence (DNA): TGTGCCAGCAGCCCTCATCAGGACCAAGAGACCCAGTACTTC. Residues: CASSPHQDQETQYF.

The V and J genes are TRBV6-5 and TRBJ2-1; no definite D call. Germline lookup yields CDR1 MNHEY and CDR2 SVGAGI. Trimming took off 5 bases at V and 0 bases at J, with 11 bases between the two ends. The CDR3 is made up of 15 amino acids. In DNA, the CDR3 is TGTGCCAGCAGTAAATCCATGAGCTCCTACAATGAGCAGTTCTTC. Translating gives CASSKSMSSYNEQFF.

A few counts support this clone. The V and J genes are TRBV19 and TRBJ2-4; 8 nucleotides line up with TRBD1. Trimming cost V 6 bases and J 7 bases; bases outside gene matches: 11. This CDR3 is built from 15 residues. Germline-derived CDR1 and CDR2 are LNHDA and SQIVND (reference sequence). DNA for the CDR3: TGTGCCAGTAGAAACAGGACAGGGAGACGGAACATTCAGTACTTC. Translated: CASRNRTGRRNIQYF.

The rearrangement joins TRBV11-2 to TRBJ1-6; TRBD1 is a possible D gene (5 bases). Trimming pared 5 bases from V and 6 bases from J, leaving 14 bases between. The germline CDR1 and CDR2 sequences are SGHAT and FQNNGV. The CDR3 runs 15 residues. The CDR3 spells CASSAGGRGNSPLHF. The CDR3 DNA follows: TGTGCCAGCAGCGCCGGGGGGAGGGGTAATTCACCCCTCCACTTT. Supplemented by reference TRBV11-2 and TRBJ1-6, the full variable domain reads EAGVAQSPRYKIIEKRQSVAFWCNPISGHATLYWYQQILGQGPKLLIQFQNNGVVDDSQLPKDRFSAERLKGVDSTLKIQPAKLEDSAVYLCASSAGGRGNSPLHFGNGTRLTVT.

The chain couples TRBV13 to TRBJ2-7, with TRBD1 matching over 7 bases. Germline CDR1 reads PRHDT; CDR2 reads FYEKMQ (reference sequence). The CDR3 covers 14 residues. The ends lost 8 bases at V and 2 bases at J; junction bases unmatched: 9. The CDR3 sequence is CASFNWDSPYEQYF. The DNA for the CDR3 is TGTGCCAGCTTCAACTGGGACAGTCCCTACGAGCAGTACTTC.

CDR3 region: CASSKTIGTSGRPNYEQYF. The CDR3 DNA sequence: TGTGCCAGCAGCAAGACGATCGGGACTAGCGGGAGGCCGAACTACGAGCAGTACTTC. The J gene is TRBJ2-7, the V gene TRBV6-2 or TRBV6-3, with 15 bases identical to TRBD2. J lost 3 bases, V lost 6 bases, and 15 bases had no gene match. Germline CDR1 reads MNHEY; CDR2 reads SVGEGT. The CDR3 sequence is 19 residues long.

The chain recombines TRBV11-3 with TRBJ2-1, with TRBD2 identical over 12 bases. Germline values: CDR1 SGHNT, CDR2 YENEEA. The CDR3 runs to 16 residues. The J segment lost 5 bases and the V segment lost 2 bases, leaving 4 bases of the junction unmatched. The CDR3 DNA sequence: TGTGCCAGCAGCTTAAGACTAGCGGGAGCGAACAATGAGCAGTTCTTC. It codes for CASSLRLAGANNEQFF.

The rearrangement joins TRBV11-3 to TRBJ2-3, with TRBD2 matching 8 bases. V gave up 4 bases and J gave up 2 bases; unmatched junction bases: 5. This CDR3 contains 15 residues. Germline V gives CDR1 SGHNT, CDR2 YENEEA. The CDR3 DNA reads as TGTGCCAGCAGCTCTACTAGCGGCTCCACAGATACGCAGTATTTT. Protein product: CASSSTSGSTDTQYF.

The rearrangement links TRBV5-4 to TRBJ2-5; a possible D gene is TRBD2 (5 bases). V was cut by 0 bases and J by 1 base, with 10 bases left in between. Germline V gene data show CDR1 as SGHNT and CDR2 as YYREEE (reference sequence). CDR3 size: 15 residues. The CDR3 loop is CASSLAGGSQETQYF. The CDR3, as DNA: TGTGCCAGCAGCTTGGCCGGCGGGTCCCAAGAGACCCAGTACTTC.

V and J are TRBV9 and TRBJ2-3; 7 bases align to TRBD2. CDR1 and CDR2 (germline): SGDLS, YYNGEE. This CDR3 spans 14 amino acids. V trimming: 0 bases; J trimming: 12 bases; junction bases outside the gene matches: 10. CDR3 sequence (DNA): TGTGCCAGCAGCGTAGCGGATGCTAGCGGCTCACAGTATTTT. The encoded protein is CASSVADASGSQYF.